The 6 T cell receptor beta chains below were found in one sample sequenced in a study of shared clonotypes between healthy human individuals. The assay was immunoSEQ multiplex PCR, and TCRdb's table has in-frame clones only and misses some. The table shows 2 million to 2.5 million clones, with more than 85% occurring only once. Material: naive CD4+ T cells from PBMCs. Subset in this sample: CD45RA+ positively selected. Receptor source: a man younger than 35 in good health. Some clones in this sample may be carry-over from other donors' samples.

This clone was seen a handful of times. This chain connects TRBV2 to TRBJ1-2; unclear D gene. Germline CDR1 reads SNHLY; CDR2 reads FYNNEI. This CDR3 contains 13 residues. The germline V and J ends were trimmed by 2 bases and 8 bases, with 12 bases remaining between them. CDR3 loop: CASSEQARAGYTF. The DNA of the CDR3 is TGTGCCAGCAGTGAACAGGCTCGTGCGGGCTACACCTTC.

The rearrangement joins TRBV5-1 to TRBJ2-1; D could derive from TRBD1 or TRBD2 (5 bases each). Trimming removed 3 bases from V and 5 bases from J, with 21 bases in between. Germline CDR1 SGHRS, CDR2 YFSETQ. There are 17 residues in the CDR3. In DNA, the CDR3 is TGCGCCAGCAGCTCCCTAGGGGCGGGCCCTCGGGACAATGAGCAGTTCTTC. Amino acid sequence: CASSSLGAGPRDNEQFF.

The chain is built from TRBV18 and TRBJ2-5; tentative D call: TRBD2 (7 bases). Deletions cut 3 bases from V and 5 bases from J, with 25 bases between. The CDR3 spans 18 residues. CDR1 KGHSH and CDR2 LQKENI come from the germline V gene. The CDR3 DNA follows: TGTGCCAGCTCACCCCCAGGAGGGGGGGGCTCTTTTCGGGAGACCCAGTACTTC. Protein sequence: CASSPPGGGGSFRETQYF.

V is TRBV5-4 and J is TRBJ2-5, with 9 positions matching TRBD1. CDR3 length: 14 amino acids. Unmatched junction bases numbered 4, after V lost 2 bases and J lost 5 bases. CDR1 and CDR2 from the germline V gene are SGHNT and YYREEE (reference sequence). The CDR3 loop reads CASSLQGARETQYF. CDR3 sequence (DNA): TGTGCCAGCAGCTTACAGGGGGCGCGGGAGACCCAGTACTTC.

This clone occurred once. V usage is TRBV27 and J usage is TRBJ2-6, with D uncertain. The germline CDR1 and CDR2 sequences are MNHEY and SMNVEV (reference sequence). This CDR3 region has 15 residues. Trimming took off 6 bases at V and 1 base at J, with 10 bases between the two ends. CDR3 in amino acids: CASSYLGSGANVLTF. CDR3 bases: TGTGCCAGCAGCTACCTGGGGTCTGGGGCCAACGTCCTGACTTTC. Drawing the rest from reference TRBV27 and TRBJ2-6, the complete variable domain is EAQVTQNPRYLITVTGKKLTVTCSQNMNHEYMSWYRQDPGLGLRQIYYSMNVEVTDKGDVPEGYKVSRKEKRNFPLILESPSPNQTSLYFCASSYLGSGANVLTFGAGSRLTVL.

The chain links TRBV5-1 to TRBJ1-3; 8 nucleotides align to TRBD1. The CDR3 runs to 15 residues. V trimming: 3 bases; J trimming: 4 bases; junction bases outside the gene matches: 6. Germline CDR1 is SGHRS and CDR2 is YFSETQ. CDR3 DNA: TGCGCCAGCAGCTCCAGGGGGCTAACGGGAAACACCATATATTTT. Translated: CASSSRGLTGNTIYF.